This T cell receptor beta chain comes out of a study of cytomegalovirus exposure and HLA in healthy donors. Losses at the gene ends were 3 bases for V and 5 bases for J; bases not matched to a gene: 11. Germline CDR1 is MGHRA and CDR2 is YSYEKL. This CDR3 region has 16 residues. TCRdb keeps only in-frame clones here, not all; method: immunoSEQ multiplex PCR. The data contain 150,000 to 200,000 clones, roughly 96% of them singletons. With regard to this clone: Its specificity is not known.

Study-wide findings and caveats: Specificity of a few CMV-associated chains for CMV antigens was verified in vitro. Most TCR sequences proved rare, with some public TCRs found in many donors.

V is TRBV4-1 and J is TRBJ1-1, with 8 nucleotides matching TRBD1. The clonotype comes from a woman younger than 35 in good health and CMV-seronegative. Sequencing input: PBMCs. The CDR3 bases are TGCGCCAGCAGCCACGCAGGGGGCGGCGGGGTTACTGAAGCTTTCTTT. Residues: CASSHAGGGGVTEAFF.